Listed below are T cell receptor beta chains from one sample, sequenced in a study of TIL therapy for anti-PD-1-resistant metastatic lung cancer. Clones were sequenced by immunoSEQ multiplex PCR, and TCRdb holds only the in-frame ones, with some missing. The sample comprises approximately 15,000 clones, more than 75% of which are singletons, and 0.65% to 0.9% rests with the top ten. Sequenced here: blood, sampled at baseline. These receptors all come from a person between 25 and 79 years old with non-small cell lung cancer. The CDR3 runs from the conserved cysteine through the conserved F or W.

TRBV11-1	CASSRNSQETQYF
TRBV4-3	CASSQASGGALSNEQFF
TRBV11-1	CASSLSMSGTYEQYF
TRBV19	CASSQGQGVYGYTF
TRBV5-6	CASSLVRGAGEETQYF
TRBV2	CASRKDRGAGHGEQFF
TRBV7-2	CASSPEGRGKGQPQHF
TRBV4-1	CASSQGLSSQETQYF
TRBV5-1	CASSHVVNYGYTF
TRBV6-5	CASWSWGGEKLFF
TRBV18	CASSPQGLGETQYF
TRBV29-1	CSVDGTGGMYEQYF
TRBV2	CASSRESGRRETQYF
TRBV19	CASSGLAFNEQFF
TRBV7-2	CASSSYQTDPPLLGNTIYF
TRBV5-5	CASSSNVGAPQNTQYF
TRBV21-1	CASSKRILRGSPSTDTQYF
TRBV6-5	CASSSAGTGNTGELFF
TRBV28	CASRSPGSGANVLTF
TRBV9	CAIPLGAAKNIQYF
TRBV7-2	CASSRRPGDAEAFF
TRBV5-4	CASSSGTGYNEQFF
TRBV30	CARNWGGPVNTGELFF